The 29 T cell receptor beta chains reported below all come from one sample, sequenced in a study of T cell repertoires in aging, cancer and after chemotherapy. Peripheral blood genomic DNA, not sorted cells or RNA, was the template. TRB rearrangements spanning V, D and J were amplified using mixed TRB-A/B primers. TCRdb reprocessed the multiplex PCR reads with MiXCR, giving one entry per CDR3 protein. The sample has approximately 10,000 distinct CDR3 sequences, roughly 30% seen once. The specimen was blood. The receptors originated from a human donor in good health.

This chain uses TRBV19 with TRBJ2-5; 9 nucleotides match TRBD2. The ends lost 2 bases at V and 1 base at J; junction bases unmatched: 11. Germline V gene sequence: CDR1 LNHDA, CDR2 SQIVND (reference sequence). The CDR3 totals 18 residues. The CDR3 sequence is CASSIPRNQAGGQETQYF. CDR3 bases: TGTGCCAGTAGTATACCCAGGAATCAAGCGGGAGGCCAAGAGACCCAGTACTTC.

This chain connects TRBV5-1 to TRBJ2-3, with 9 bases that match TRBD1. The V and J ends lost 0 bases and 7 bases, in that order; junction bases with no gene match: 6. The CDR3 runs 15 residues. CDR1 and CDR2 (germline): SGHRS, YFSETQ. CDR3 protein: CASSLGDRATNTQYF. CDR3 coding DNA: TGCGCCAGCAGCTTGGGGGACAGGGCAACAAATACGCAGTATTTT.

The genes are TRBV6-5 and TRBJ2-3; 8 nucleotides match TRBD1. J lost 2 bases, V lost 6 bases, and 10 bases had no gene match. The length of the CDR3 is 16 residues. The germline gives CDR1 MNHEY, CDR2 SVGAGI. CDR3 in amino acids: CASSARTGSYTDTQYF. The CDR3 DNA sequence: TGTGCCAGCAGCGCCCGGACAGGGTCTTACACAGATACGCAGTATTTT.

The chain carries TRBV20-1 and TRBJ2-7, with D tentatively TRBD1 or TRBD2 (6 bases each). Trimming took off 7 bases at V and 6 bases at J, with 16 bases between the two ends. Germline loops: CDR1 DFQATT, CDR2 SNEGSKA (reference sequence). This CDR3 is built from 12 residues. The CDR3 DNA follows: TGCAGTGTGGGAGGACAGAAGGCCGAGCAGTACTTC. Translated, it gives CSVGGQKAEQYF.

The chain links TRBV6-5 to TRBJ2-7; no clear D gene. The CDR3 runs to 15 residues. Trimming left V 7 bases short and J 0 bases short, with 16 bases between. Germline CDR1 and CDR2: MNHEY and SVGAGI. CDR3 nucleotide sequence: TGTGCCAGCATCCCAGCTGACCCTTACTCCTACGAGCAGTACTTC. The encoded protein is CASIPADPYSYEQYF.

This clonotype rates as medium-sized (0.01 to 0.1%). The CDR3 region has the DNA TGCAGTGCTACCGCGGACAGGCCAGGGGAGCAGTACTTC. Its translation: CSATADRPGEQYF. The V gene is TRBV20-1, the J gene TRBJ2-7, with 7 nucleotides matching TRBD1. The CDR3 totals 13 residues. Trimming removed 4 bases from V and 7 bases from J; junction bases left unmatched: 10. The germline V gene has CDR1 DFQATT and CDR2 SNEGSKA (reference sequence).

The gene calls are TRBV5-6 and TRBJ2-1, with TRBD2 matching 8 bases. V gave up 4 bases and J gave up 5 bases; unmatched junction bases: 11. This CDR3 is built from 16 residues. CDR1 SGHDT and CDR2 YYEEEE come from the germline V gene. The CDR3 DNA reads TGTGCCAGCAGCCGATTGGGGACTAGAGGGGACAATGAGCAGTTCTTC. It translates to CASSRLGTRGDNEQFF. Supplemented by reference TRBV5-6 and TRBJ2-1, the full variable domain reads DAGVTQSPTHLIKTRGQQVTLRCSPKSGHDTVSWYQQALGQGPQFIFQYYEEEERQRGNFPDRFSGHQFPNYSSELNVNALLLGDSALYLCASSRLGTRGDNEQFFGPGTRLTVL.

The chain couples TRBV12-3 or TRBV12-4 to TRBJ2-7; 7 nucleotides agree with TRBD2. The CDR3 length is 14 residues. V shed 5 bases, J shed 6 bases, and the junction held 10 bases outside the gene matches. The CDR3 reads CASSPPTSRGEQYF. The CDR3 DNA reads TGTGCCAGCAGTCCACCGACTAGCCGGGGCGAGCAGTACTTC.

The genes are TRBV5-5 and TRBJ2-3, with D unclear. The CDR3 is made up of 12 amino acids. V was pared by 3 bases and J by 4 bases, with 6 bases between. Looked up from germline, CDR1 is SGHKS and CDR2 is YYEKEE (reference sequence). The CDR3 loop is CASSSGPDTQYF. The CDR3 DNA sequence: TGTGCCAGCAGCTCCGGCCCAGATACGCAGTATTTT.

The chain uses TRBV29-1 and TRBJ2-7, with 7 bases that match TRBD1. Trimming removed 1 base from V and 5 bases from J; junction bases left unmatched: 8. The CDR3 runs to 14 residues. The germline gives CDR1 SQVTM, CDR2 ANQGSEA. The CDR3 DNA sequence: TGCAGCGTTGAAGGGGGGCAGGGGGTCGACGAGCAGTACTTC. It yields the protein CSVEGGQGVDEQYF.

By sample share, this clonotype is medium-sized. The V gene is TRBV29-1, the J gene TRBJ1-3; the D is unclear. The V gene's germline CDR1 is SQVTM and CDR2 ANQGSEA. Trimming left V 4 bases short and J 2 bases short, with 6 bases between. The CDR3 is 12 residues long. The CDR3 loop is CSVAGTGNTIYF. The CDR3 coding sequence is TGCAGCGTTGCCGGAACTGGAAACACCATATATTTT. The variable domain in full, with the rest retrieved from reference TRBV29-1 and TRBJ1-3, is SAVISQKPSRDICQRGTSLTIQCQVDSQVTMMFWYRQQPGQSLTLIATANQGSEATYESGFVIDKFPISRPNLTFSTLTVSNMSPEDSSIYLCSVAGTGNTIYFGEGSWLTVV.

This chain connects TRBV28 to TRBJ1-2, with 10 bases that match TRBD1. The CDR3 length is 16 residues. The junction had 11 bases not matched to a gene; V was cut back by 6 bases and J by 4 bases. The germline gives CDR1 MDHEN, CDR2 SYDVKM. CDR3 nucleotide sequence: TGTGCCAGCAGAGGGACAGGGGTTACGGCTGGCTATGGCTACACCTTC. Amino acids: CASRGTGVTAGYGYTF.

The J gene is TRBJ1-1, the V gene TRBV19; TRBD1 is a possible D gene (6 bases). This CDR3 comprises 15 residues. Germline V gene lookup returns CDR1 LNHDA and CDR2 SQIVND (reference sequence). V was clipped by 9 bases and J by 0 bases, with 17 bases between them. The CDR3 DNA follows: TGTGCCAGCAGAAAGGGGGGGGCCCTGAACACTGAAGCTTTCTTT. As protein: CASRKGGALNTEAFF.

The rearrangement joins TRBV14 to TRBJ2-6; D unclear. Germline CDR1 is SGHDN and CDR2 is FVKESK. V was clipped by 1 base and J by 0 bases, with 7 bases between them. There are 16 residues in the CDR3. The DNA of the CDR3 is TGTGCCAGCAGCCAAGTTAGGCCCTCTGGGGCCAACGTCCTGACTTTC. Protein product: CASSQVRPSGANVLTF.

This clonotype was seen only a few times. The gene calls are TRBV19 and TRBJ1-6; weak D call: TRBD1 (5 bases). The V and J ends lost 6 bases and 10 bases respectively, with 16 bases between them. This CDR3 region has 14 residues. Germline values: CDR1 LNHDA, CDR2 SQIVND (reference sequence). The CDR3 region is CASRRDGGASPLHF. The CDR3 DNA is TGTGCCAGTAGGAGGGACGGGGGTGCCTCACCCCTCCACTTT.

The rearrangement uses TRBV19 and TRBJ1-5; D may be TRBD1 (5 bases). The CDR3 runs to 18 residues. The germline V gene has CDR1 LNHDA and CDR2 SQIVND (reference sequence). V shed 1 base and J shed 0 bases, with 16 bases lying between them. CDR3 coding DNA: TGTGCCAGTAGTATAGGCAGCGGGACGGCATATAGCAATCAGCCCCAGCATTTT. Its protein product is CASSIGSGTAYSNQPQHF.

The chain joins TRBV20-1 to TRBJ1-5; D not resolved. Per germline, CDR1 DFQATT and CDR2 SNEGSKA (reference sequence). V lost 5 bases to trimming and J lost 0 bases, with 11 bases between them. The CDR3 covers 14 residues. The CDR3, as DNA: TGCAGTGCTTCCTCAGGTTATAGCAATCAGCCCCAGCATTTT. As protein: CSASSGYSNQPQHF.

The chain is built from TRBV7-2 and TRBJ2-1; 7 positions agree with TRBD1. The CDR3 spans 14 residues. CDR1 is SGHTA and CDR2 is FQGNSA in the germline V gene. J was trimmed by 6 bases and V by 2 bases; bases with no gene match: 4. CDR3 amino acids: CASSLTGQINEQFF. CDR3 DNA sequence: TGTGCCAGCAGCTTAACGGGACAGATCAATGAGCAGTTCTTC.

This chain links TRBV7-3 with TRBJ2-3; D call uncertain. The CDR3 sequence is 14 residues long. CDR1 is SGHTA and CDR2 is FQGTGA in the germline V gene. The V and J ends lost 5 bases and 3 bases respectively, with 12 bases between them. The CDR3 nucleotides are TGTGCCAGCAGCCGACTCTCTAAGACAGATACGCAGTATTTT. It codes for CASSRLSKTDTQYF. The full variable domain, its missing parts supplied by reference TRBV7-3 and TRBJ2-3, is GAGVSQTPSNKVTEKGKYVELRCDPISGHTALYWYRQSLGQGPEFLIYFQGTGAADDSGLPNDRFFAVRPEGSVSTLKIQRTERGDSAVYLCASSRLSKTDTQYFGPGTRLTVL.

CDR3 residues: CASSPLDRQGEQFF. The CDR3, as DNA: TGTGCCAGCAGCCCGCTCGACCGTCAAGGGGAGCAGTTCTTC. V usage is TRBV7-3 and J usage is TRBJ2-1, with no clear D. V was cut by 5 bases and J by 10 bases, with 18 bases left in between. In germline, CDR1 is SGHTA, CDR2 FQGTGA. The CDR3 spans 14 residues.

The chain has TRBV2 and TRBJ1-5; D not certain. The V end lost 3 bases, the J end lost 0 bases, and 6 bases lay between the germline ends. Per the germline V gene, CDR1 is SNHLY and CDR2 is FYNNEI. CDR3 size: 14 residues. CDR3 loop: CASSDQVSNQPQHF. The CDR3 DNA sequence: TGTGCCAGCAGTGATCAAGTTAGCAATCAGCCCCAGCATTTT. The complete variable domain, with remaining parts taken from reference TRBV2 and TRBJ1-5, reads EPEVTQTPSHQVTQMGQEVILRCVPISNHLYFYWYRQILGQKVEFLVSFYNNEISEKSEIFDDQFSVERPDGSNFTLKIRSTKLEDSAMYFCASSDQVSNQPQHFGDGTRLSIL.

The chain carries TRBV5-4 and TRBJ2-5; no reliable D call. Germline-derived CDR1 and CDR2 are SGHNT and YYREEE (reference sequence). V lost 4 bases and J lost 1, with 5 bases in between. CDR3 size: 12 residues. CDR3 sequence reads: CASSKPQETQYF. CDR3 DNA sequence: TGTGCCAGCAGCAAACCCCAAGAGACCCAGTACTTC.

This clonotype is judged medium-sized. V usage is TRBV20-1 and J usage is TRBJ2-7, with D perhaps TRBD1 or TRBD2 (5 bases each). The CDR3 has 11 amino acids. Germline V gene data show CDR1 as DFQATT and CDR2 as SNEGSKA (reference sequence). The CDR3 loop is CGGVVGDEQYF. CDR3 nucleotide sequence: TGCGGCGGTGTGGTGGGGGACGAGCAGTACTTC.

The sample holds one count of this clonotype. The chain is built from TRBV7-3 and TRBJ1-3, with 10 bases aligning to TRBD1. After removal of 5 bases from V and 3 bases from J, the junction contained 7 bases not matched to a gene. The germline CDR1 and CDR2 sequences are SGHTA and FQGTGA. The CDR3 extends over 16 amino acids. The CDR3 region has the DNA TGTGCCAGCAGCCGGGGACAGGGGACTGGTGGAAACACCATATATTTT. It yields the protein CASSRGQGTGGNTIYF.

The V and J genes are TRBV12-3 or TRBV12-4 and TRBJ2-7, with D tentatively TRBD2 (5 bases). CDR3 length: 14 amino acids. V lost 2 bases to trimming and J lost 5 bases, with 13 bases between them. The CDR3 DNA follows: TGTGCCAGCAGTTTATCGGGGTTTCTCGACGAGCAGTACTTC. Amino acid sequence: CASSLSGFLDEQYF.

The chain carries TRBV18 and TRBJ1-5, with D possibly being TRBD1 (6 bases). This CDR3 spans 14 amino acids. Germline lookup yields CDR1 KGHSH and CDR2 LQKENI. Trimming stripped 1 base from V and 4 bases from J, with 8 bases between. This CDR3 reads CASSPLTGNQPQHF. In DNA form, the CDR3 reads TGTGCCAGCTCACCACTAACAGGGAATCAGCCCCAGCATTTT. The full variable domain, in which reference TRBV18 and TRBJ1-5 provide the parts outside the CDR3, is NAGVMQNPRHLVRRRGQEARLRCSPMKGHSHVYWYRQLPEEGLKFMVYLQKENIIDESGMPKERFSAEFPKEGPSILRIQQVVRGDSAAYFCASSPLTGNQPQHFGDGTRLSIL.

This sequence joins TRBV7-9 and TRBJ1-2; perhaps TRBD1 as D (5 bases). The CDR3 totals 15 residues. V was trimmed by 4 bases and J by 7 bases, leaving 19 bases between them. Germline loops: CDR1 SEHNR, CDR2 FQNEAQ (reference sequence). CDR3 DNA: TGTGCCAGCAGCTCCCGCGCTTTTGGGGCTCGTGGCTACACCTTC. Translation gives CASSSRAFGARGYTF.

This clonotype came up a few times. The rearrangement uses TRBV27 and TRBJ2-7, with TRBD2 identical over 11 bases. V was pared by 6 bases and J by 4 bases, with 5 bases of the junction left unmatched. CDR3 size: 14 residues. Germline V gene sequence: CDR1 MNHEY, CDR2 SMNVEV (reference sequence). The DNA of the CDR3 is TGTGCCAGCAGCCTAGCGGGAGGAGCGTACGAGCAGTACTTC. The encoded protein is CASSLAGGAYEQYF.

The J gene is TRBJ2-7, the V gene TRBV5-1, with 14 bases identical to TRBD2. CDR3 length: 15 residues. The V gene end was trimmed by 3 bases and the J gene end by 5 bases; junction bases not matched to a gene: 4. Germline values: CDR1 SGHRS, CDR2 YFSETQ. CDR3 region: CASSSTSGGENEQYF. The CDR3 bases are TGCGCCAGCAGCTCGACTAGCGGGGGGGAGAACGAGCAGTACTTC.